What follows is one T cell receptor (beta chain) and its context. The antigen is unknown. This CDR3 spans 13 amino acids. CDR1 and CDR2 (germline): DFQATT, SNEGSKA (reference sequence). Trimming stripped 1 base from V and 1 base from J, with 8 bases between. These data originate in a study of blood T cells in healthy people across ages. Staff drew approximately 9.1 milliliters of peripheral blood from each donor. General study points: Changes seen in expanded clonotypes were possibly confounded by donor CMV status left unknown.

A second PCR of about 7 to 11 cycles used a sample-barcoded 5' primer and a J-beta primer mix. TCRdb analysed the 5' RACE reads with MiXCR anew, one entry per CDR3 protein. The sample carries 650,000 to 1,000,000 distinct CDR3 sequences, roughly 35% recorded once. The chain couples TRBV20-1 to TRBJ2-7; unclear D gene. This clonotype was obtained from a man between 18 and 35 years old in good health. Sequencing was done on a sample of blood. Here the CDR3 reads CSARATQSYEQYF. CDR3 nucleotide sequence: TGCAGTGCTAGAGCCACACAGTCCTACGAGCAGTACTTC.